The rows below give T cell receptor beta chains drawn from one sample of a study of identical twins. TCRdb itself ran the 5' RACE reads through MiXCR, one entry per CDR3 protein. The sample lists about 530,000 distinct CDR3 sequences, about a fifth seen once, with around 0.5% in the top ten. This sample was shared with a second study, whose subject was yellow fever vaccine responses in identical twins.

The sample comprised CD4+ T cells sorted from blood. Receptor source: a woman between 18 and 29 years old in good health. CDR3s include the opening cysteine and the closing phenylalanine or tryptophan. D genes are given only for firm matches. Size values are once, few and many counts, or a class for expanded clones, and some rows have none.

clone size,D gene,V gene,J gene,CDR3 protein,CDR3 DNA
few,-,TRBV5-1,TRBJ1-6,CASSLTGTRNNSPLHF,TGCGCCAGCAGCCTCACGGGGACGCGGAATAATTCACCCCTCCACTTT
-,-,TRBV7-9,TRBJ1-2,CASSSRRPDYGYTF,TGTGCCAGCAGCTCACGTCGACCGGACTATGGCTACACCTTC
many,-,TRBV4-2,TRBJ2-3,CASSRGESTDTQYF,TGTGCCAGCAGCCGCGGGGAGAGCACAGATACGCAGTATTTT
-,TRBD1,TRBV12-3/TRBV12-4,TRBJ2-7,CASRDRGAEQYF,TGTGCCAGCAGGGACAGGGGAGCCGAGCAGTACTTC
-,TRBD1,TRBV5-1,TRBJ2-1,CASSWTGGKDEQFF,TGCGCCAGCAGCTGGACAGGGGGCAAGGATGAGCAGTTCTTC
-,TRBD2,TRBV20-1,TRBJ2-3,CSARDLRLAGSTADTQYF,TGCAGTGCTAGAGATCTCAGACTAGCGGGCTCAACCGCAGATACGCAGTATTTT
few,-,TRBV20-1,TRBJ1-4,CSAREGPNEKLFF,TGCAGTGCTAGGGAGGGTCCTAATGAAAAACTGTTTTTT
few,-,TRBV12-3/TRBV12-4,TRBJ1-1,CASGRGSTEAFF,TGTGCCAGCGGTAGGGGTTCAACTGAAGCTTTCTTT
-,TRBD2,TRBV10-3,TRBJ2-1,CAISESPGLASGEQFF,TGTGCCATCAGTGAGTCACCGGGACTAGCATCAGGGGAGCAGTTCTTC
-,-,TRBV2,TRBJ2-1,CASYQVSSYNEQFF,TGTGCCAGCTATCAGGTCAGCTCCTACAATGAGCAGTTCTTC
-,-,TRBV3-1,TRBJ2-4,CASSQVNLLLAKNIQYF,TGTGCCAGCAGCCAAGTGAACCTTCTACTAGCCAAAAACATTCAGTACTTC
-,-,TRBV15,TRBJ2-6,CATSRDPPGSPGANVLTF,TGTGCCACCAGCAGAGATCCCCCGGGTAGCCCTGGGGCCAACGTCCTGACTTTC
few,-,TRBV20-1,TRBJ1-2,CSARRGYDGYTF,TGCAGTGCTAGAAGGGGTTACGATGGCTACACCTTC
few,-,TRBV24-1,TRBJ1-1,CATSGFGPNTEAFF,TGTGCCACCAGTGGATTTGGACCGAACACTGAAGCTTTCTTT
-,-,TRBV11-2,TRBJ2-3,CASSGVPSTDTQYF,TGTGCCAGCAGCGGTGTCCCTAGCACAGATACGCAGTATTTT
-,-,TRBV12-3/TRBV12-4,TRBJ2-4,CASSPNSKNIQYF,TGTGCCAGCAGCCCGAATTCCAAAAACATTCAGTACTTC
-,-,TRBV5-1,TRBJ2-2,CASSKGGTTGELFF,TGCGCCAGCAGCAAAGGGGGAACCACCGGGGAGCTGTTTTTT
-,-,TRBV10-2,TRBJ2-6,CASSDGGAGANVLTF,TGCGCCAGCAGTGATGGAGGGGCTGGGGCCAACGTCCTGACTTTC
few,-,TRBV19,TRBJ2-3,CASSTRAGLSTDTQYF,TGTGCCAGTAGTACCAGAGCGGGTCTAAGCACAGATACGCAGTATTTT
few,-,TRBV28,TRBJ2-3,CASSLKTPPSQYF,TGTGCCAGCAGTTTAAAGACCCCTCCATCCCAGTATTTT
-,TRBD2,TRBV12-3/TRBV12-4,TRBJ2-7,CACSRGLAGGPVEEQYF,TGTGCCTGCAGCCGAGGACTAGCGGGAGGGCCGGTGGAAGAGCAGTACTTC
few,-,TRBV7-2,TRBJ2-1,CASSPPLLREQFF,TGTGCCAGCAGCCCACCCCTCTTGCGTGAGCAGTTCTTC
-,TRBD1,TRBV7-9,TRBJ2-1,CASSLAPTGKKYNEQFF,TGTGCCAGCAGCTTAGCTCCGACAGGGAAAAAGTACAATGAGCAGTTCTTC
few,-,TRBV20-1,TRBJ2-3,CSAAFRQGGDTQYF,TGCAGTGCCGCCTTTCGCCAGGGGGGGGATACGCAGTATTTT
-,TRBD2,TRBV20-1,TRBJ2-7,CSATSGGYEQYF,TGCAGTGCAACTAGCGGGGGATACGAGCAGTACTTC
-,TRBD2,TRBV27,TRBJ2-5,CASSRSGTMKTQYF,TGTGCCAGCAGTCGTTCCGGGACTATGAAGACCCAGTACTTC
-,-,TRBV12-3/TRBV12-4,TRBJ2-1,CASSRRGTGYNEQFF,TGTGCCAGCAGCCGACGGGGTACAGGGTACAATGAGCAGTTCTTC
many,-,TRBV5-1,TRBJ1-1,CASSRTGLGTEAFF,TGCGCCAGCAGCAGAACAGGGCTGGGCACTGAAGCTTTCTTT
few,-,TRBV27,TRBJ1-1,CASSLFGAGDTEAFF,TGTGCCAGCAGTTTATTTGGGGCGGGGGACACTGAAGCTTTCTTT
-,-,TRBV2,TRBJ2-3,CASSESDFSTDTQYF,TGTGCCAGCAGTGAAAGCGACTTTAGCACAGATACGCAGTATTTT
-,TRBD2,TRBV7-9,TRBJ2-7,CASTSQREYYEQYF,TGTGCCAGCACCTCTCAGCGGGAATACTACGAGCAGTACTTC
few,-,TRBV27,TRBJ2-5,CASSSQKGVGETQYF,TGTGCCAGCAGTTCCCAGAAGGGCGTAGGCGAGACCCAGTACTTC
few,-,TRBV18,TRBJ2-3,CASSPGRRRTDTQYF,TGTGCCAGCTCACCAGGGCGGAGAAGGACAGATACGCAGTATTTT
-,-,TRBV20-1,TRBJ2-7,CSVSQAYEQYF,TGCAGTGTCTCGCAGGCCTACGAGCAGTACTTC
-,-,TRBV27,TRBJ1-4,CASSPRGPTNEKLFF,TGTGCCAGCAGTCCCAGGGGTCCAACTAATGAAAAACTGTTTTTT
many,TRBD1,TRBV12-3/TRBV12-4,TRBJ1-1,CASSSGQGASEAFF,TGTGCCAGCAGTTCCGGACAGGGGGCGTCTGAAGCTTTCTTT
few,TRBD1,TRBV6-1,TRBJ1-2,CASSSDRDNYGYTF,TGTGCCAGCAGCTCAGACAGGGATAACTATGGCTACACCTTC
-,TRBD2,TRBV11-2,TRBJ2-7,CASSLEPGGPYEQYF,TGTGCCAGCAGCTTAGAACCGGGAGGGCCTTACGAACAGTACTTC
many,-,TRBV7-9,TRBJ2-2,CASSSSNTGELFF,TGTGCCAGCAGCTCCAGTAACACCGGGGAGCTGTTTTTT
few,-,TRBV7-6,TRBJ2-2,CASTIKGGGELFF,TGTGCCAGCACCATTAAGGGGGGCGGGGAGCTGTTTTTT
many,-,TRBV15,TRBJ2-1,CATSRDPSQWDEQFF,TGTGCCACCAGCAGAGATCCCTCCCAGTGGGATGAGCAGTTCTTC
few,-,TRBV5-1,TRBJ1-5,CASSLGGGGGQPQHF,TGCGCCAGCAGCTTGGGCGGTGGGGGGGGTCAGCCCCAGCATTTT
few,TRBD2,TRBV4-1,TRBJ2-3,CASSQDFSGRAQTYTDTQYF,TGCGCCAGCAGCCAAGATTTTAGCGGGAGGGCCCAAACCTACACAGATACGCAGTATTTT
-,-,TRBV20-1,TRBJ1-2,CSARGNSHGYTF,TGCAGTGCTAGAGGGAACAGCCATGGCTACACCTTC
few,-,TRBV25-1,TRBJ2-3,CASSGPPAGSNTQYF,TGTGCCAGCAGTGGGCCCCCCGCAGGTTCAAATACGCAGTATTTT
-,-,TRBV20-1,TRBJ1-5,CSPFSGVNQPQHF,TGCAGCCCCTTCAGTGGGGTAAATCAGCCCCAGCATTTT
-,TRBD2,TRBV20-1,TRBJ2-7,CSARAWRESSYEQYF,TGCAGTGCTAGAGCTTGGCGGGAGAGCTCCTACGAGCAGTACTTC
few,TRBD2,TRBV20-1,TRBJ2-1,CSANPTSGLNEQFF,TGCAGTGCTAACCCGACTAGCGGACTTAATGAGCAGTTCTTC
-,-,TRBV12-3/TRBV12-4,TRBJ2-3,CASRPGKGTQYF,TGTGCCAGCAGGCCAGGAAAGGGTACGCAGTATTTT
-,-,TRBV4-1,TRBJ1-1,CASSQVSGRTNTEAFF,TGCGCCAGCAGCCAAGTGTCGGGACGGACGAACACTGAAGCTTTCTTT
-,-,TRBV28,TRBJ1-5,CASSFFRTGNQPQHF,TGTGCCAGCAGTTTCTTTAGGACGGGGAATCAGCCCCAGCATTTT
few,-,TRBV7-9,TRBJ2-1,CASSSRTYNNEQFF,TGTGCCAGCAGCTCCCGGACATACAACAATGAGCAGTTCTTC
-,TRBD1,TRBV29-1,TRBJ2-3,CSVDRGYDTQYF,TGCAGCGTTGACAGGGGGTACGATACGCAGTATTTT
few,-,TRBV18,TRBJ2-1,CASSPPHGEQFF,TGTGCCAGCTCACCACCCCATGGTGAGCAGTTCTTC
-,-,TRBV7-7,TRBJ2-2,CASSSGLAEVSGELFF,TGTGCCAGCAGCTCGGGACTTGCTGAGGTGTCCGGGGAGCTGTTTTTT